What follows is one T cell receptor beta chain and its context. Its specificity is not known. The naive CD8 subset, CD45RO-negative cells positively selected for CCR7, excluded terminally differentiated effector memory CD45RA+ cells. This CDR3 is built from 13 residues. V lost 0 bases, J lost 5 bases, and 9 bases lay in between. Germline V gene sequence: CDR1 SGHDT, CDR2 YYEEEE. Profiling relied on immunoSEQ multiplex PCR, and the TCRdb table lists in-frame clones only, not all of them. The data show 450,000 to 700,000 clones, 95% to 96% seen once. This record comes from a study of shared clonotypes between healthy human individuals. General study points: Only blood samples were collected, and tissue repertoires likely differ. Naive subsets generally exceeded memory subsets in estimated richness.

Sequencing used naive CD8+ T cells sorted from blood. This TCR derives from a woman aged 25 to 45 in good health. The V call is TRBV5-6, the J call TRBJ2-7; D gene ambiguous. Written as DNA, the CDR3 is TGTGCCAGCAGCTTGGGTGGTCTTAACGAGCAGTACTTC. Translation gives CASSLGGLNEQYF.